The clone carrying this TCR beta chain was seen a few times. Its antigen remains unknown. This entry is derived from a study of T cells in Graves' hyperthyroidism and ophthalmopathy. Study results and caveats: Model-based prediction identified ophthalmopathy a median about 6 months prior to its onset. In blood, most of the thyroid clonotypes expanded above 0.001 were also present.

RNA transcripts were the template for amplifying TCR beta CDR3 regions. During a first-round RT-PCR of the TCR CDR3, the HTBI primer set was used. TCRdb re-called the multiplex PCR reads with MiXCR, one entry per CDR3 protein. The sample lists 450,000 to 700,000 distinct CDR3 sequences, just over 45% occurring once. Per the germline V gene, CDR1 is MNHNY and CDR2 is SVGAGI (reference sequence). V was pared by 6 bases and J by 5 bases, with 5 bases of the junction left unmatched. This CDR3 spans 13 amino acids. Uncontrolled infection, other autoimmune disease, pregnancy or lactation led to exclusion. The study based diagnoses on clinical symptoms, serum thyroxine and TRAb, thyroid ultrasound and orbital computed tomography.

This rearrangement joins TRBV6-6 to TRBJ2-5; 8 bases line up with TRBD1. The sequence was collected from a woman aged 18-29 years with Graves' hyperthyroidism. The sequenced sample consisted of peripheral blood or thyroid tissue (not recorded which). The CDR3 sequence is CASRSQGAETQYF. In DNA, the CDR3 is TGTGCCAGCAGAAGCCAGGGGGCTGAGACCCAGTACTTC.